The 16 T cell receptor beta chains given below trace back to one sample, sequenced in a study of Ad26.COV2.S vaccination and SARS-CoV-2 variants. Treatment defined: roughly 19 received Ad26.COV2.S at low or high dose, single or two shots; 5 received placebo; per-sample allocation not given. It was on day 63 after the first vaccine or placebo injection that samples were taken. Sequencing used immunoSEQ multiplex PCR; TCRdb keeps in-frame clones, though not all of them. In the table there are 350,000 to 500,000 clones, less than 95% of which are singletons. This material consisted of peripheral blood, taken in a trial of Ad26.COV2.S vaccine versus placebo. These receptors were obtained from a person between 18 and 65 years old who received the Ad26.COV2.S COVID-19 vaccine or a placebo.

This sequence joins TRBV11-2 and TRBJ2-7, with TRBD1 identical over 7 bases. V lost 5 bases, J lost 3 bases, and 4 bases stayed unmatched. Germline-derived CDR1 and CDR2 are SGHAT and FQNNGV. This CDR3 is 13 amino acids long. The CDR3 spells CASSTGQLYEQYF. CDR3 DNA sequence: TGTGCCAGCAGCACGGGACAGCTCTACGAGCAGTACTTC.

The chain carries TRBV28 and TRBJ1-6; D gene uncertain. This CDR3 has 15 residues. Trimming cost V 5 bases and J 5 bases, with 13 bases left between them. Per the germline V gene, CDR1 is MDHEN and CDR2 is SYDVKM. The CDR3 DNA is TGTGCCAGCAGTCTCGGCCCTGTCCATAATTCACCCCTCCACTTT. Its protein is CASSLGPVHNSPLHF.

This clone showed up just a few times. The J gene is TRBJ2-7, the V gene TRBV6-2 or TRBV6-3; a weak D match, TRBD1 (7 bases). Trimming stripped 0 bases from V and 3 bases from J, with 21 bases between. CDR3 length: 18 amino acids. Germline loops: CDR1 MNHEY, CDR2 SVGEGT. The CDR3 sequence: CASSYSYSAGTEYYEQYF. The CDR3 DNA reads TGTGCCAGCAGTTACTCGTATAGCGCGGGGACAGAGTACTACGAGCAGTACTTC.

This chain links TRBV7-9 with TRBJ2-3; no clear D gene. Between the trimmed V and J ends, which lost 5 bases and 3 bases, there was a span of 9 bases. The CDR3 length is 13 residues. Germline V gene sequence: CDR1 SEHNR, CDR2 FQNEAQ (reference sequence). CDR3 coding DNA: TGTGCCAGCAGCCCCTTAAATACAGATACGCAGTATTTT. Its translation is CASSPLNTDTQYF.

The gene calls are TRBV5-1 and TRBJ2-1; 14 nucleotides align to TRBD2. This CDR3 contains 16 residues. V was clipped by 2 bases and J by 9 bases; unmatched bases: 7. Germline V CDR1 and CDR2: SGHRS, YFSETQ. The DNA for the CDR3 is TGCGCCAGCAGCTTCGGACTAGCGGGAGGTGGTAGTGAGCAGTTCTTC. It encodes CASSFGLAGGGSEQFF.

On this clone: Other DNA sequences within the sample encode an identical CDR3. The rearrangement uses TRBV15 and TRBJ2-1; D is unclear. Germline loops: CDR1 LNHNV, CDR2 YYDKDF (reference sequence). Trimming removed 5 bases from V and 1 base from J, with 6 bases in between. The length of the CDR3 is 13 residues. CDR3 coding DNA: TGTGCCACCAGCGGGGATTCCTACAATGAGCAGTTCTTC. Translated: CATSGDSYNEQFF.

The table lists this clone with a count of one. The chain couples TRBV5-6 to TRBJ2-1; D remains unclear. The CDR3 is 12 residues long. Per the germline V gene, CDR1 is SGHDT and CDR2 is YYEEEE. V was trimmed by 0 bases and J by 7 bases, leaving 5 bases between them. This CDR3 reads CASSLGANEQFF. The CDR3 nucleotides are TGTGCCAGCAGCTTGGGAGCGAATGAGCAGTTCTTC.

J is TRBJ1-4 and V is TRBV27, with 7 bases matching TRBD1. There are 14 residues in the CDR3. The junction had 8 bases not matched to a gene; V was cut back by 5 bases and J by 8 bases. Germline V gene lookup returns CDR1 MNHEY and CDR2 SMNVEV (reference sequence). CDR3 in amino acids: CASSRGQTNEKLFF. In nucleotides, the CDR3 is TGTGCCAGCAGTAGGGGACAGACAAACGAAAAACTGTTTTTT.

The V and J genes are TRBV5-5 and TRBJ2-5; the D gene is possibly TRBD2 (6 bases). The CDR3 is made up of 13 amino acids. V shed 4 bases and J shed 5 bases, with 12 bases lying between them. The germline V gene encodes CDR1 SGHKS and CDR2 YYEKEE (reference sequence). The CDR3 nucleotides read TGTGCCAGCAGCCGGCAGGGAGGTGAGACCCAGTACTTC. Encoded protein: CASSRQGGETQYF.

As to this clone: Additional DNA sequences in this sample encode the identical CDR3. The chain recombines TRBV7-3 with TRBJ2-3; TRBD2 aligns across 11 bases. The CDR3 is 16 amino acids. Germline CDR1 reads SGHTA; CDR2 reads FQGTGA. V dropped 5 bases and J dropped 0; count of bases not matched to a gene: 4. In nucleotides, the CDR3 is TGTGCCAGCAGCCCTGGGACTAGCGGAAGCACAGATACGCAGTATTTT. Its protein is CASSPGTSGSTDTQYF.

CDR3 residues: CASSLRVRPGQVNTGELFF. In DNA form, the CDR3 reads TGTGCCAGCAGCTTGAGGGTGCGTCCGGGACAAGTTAACACCGGGGAGCTGTTTTTT. The rearrangement links TRBV11-2 to TRBJ2-2; TRBD1 might be the D (6 bases). This CDR3 contains 19 residues. Trimming pared 3 bases from V and 2 bases from J, leaving 22 bases between. Germline values: CDR1 SGHAT, CDR2 FQNNGV.

This rearrangement joins TRBV6-1 to TRBJ1-5; D gene uncertain. Per germline, CDR1 MNHNS and CDR2 SASEGT. V was shortened by 3 bases and J by 15 bases, with 21 bases between the two germline ends. The CDR3 is 14 residues long. CDR3 sequence reads: CASSDAEDHLTRHF. The CDR3 coding sequence is TGTGCCAGCAGTGATGCCGAGGACCACCTAACCCGGCATTTT.

This rearrangement joins TRBV7-2 to TRBJ2-7; 8 bases fit TRBD2. J lost 3 bases, V lost 4 bases, and 5 bases had no gene match. Germline CDR1 reads SGHTA; CDR2 reads FQGNSA. The CDR3 totals 14 residues. The CDR3 DNA reads TGTGCCAGCAGCTCGGGGGGGGCCCTCTACGAGCAGTACTTC. It is translated as CASSSGGALYEQYF.

V and J are TRBV7-2 and TRBJ1-2; 8 positions agree with TRBD1. The J segment lost 4 bases and the V segment lost 3 bases, leaving 4 bases of the junction unmatched. Looked up from germline, CDR1 is SGHTA and CDR2 is FQGNSA. The CDR3 is 14 amino acids. The CDR3 protein is CASSFAQGGYGYTF. CDR3 sequence (DNA): TGTGCCAGCAGCTTCGCACAGGGGGGCTATGGCTACACCTTC.

Here the CDR3 reads CASSQEGDSLAGGRYEQYF. The CDR3 DNA reads as TGCGCCAGCAGCCAAGAAGGGGACTCCTTAGCGGGAGGGAGGTACGAGCAGTACTTC. This chain joins TRBV4-1 and TRBJ2-7; TRBD2 matches 11 bases. V shed 0 bases, J shed 4 bases, and the junction held 14 bases outside the gene matches. The CDR3 length is 19 residues. Germline V gene data show CDR1 as MGHRA and CDR2 as YSYEKL.

V and J are TRBV24-1 and TRBJ2-2; perhaps TRBD2 as D (5 bases). This CDR3 spans 19 amino acids. Germline values: CDR1 KGHDR, CDR2 SFDVKD. Trimming took off 1 base at V and 0 bases at J, with 17 bases between the two ends. CDR3 DNA: TGTGCCACCAGTGATTTATTGGACTTCCCTATCGCGAACACCGGGGAGCTGTTTTTT. As protein: CATSDLLDFPIANTGELFF.